A single sample gave rise to the 32 T cell receptor beta chains below, sequenced in a study of T cells in women clearing cervical HPV infection. Generated by immunoSEQ multiplex PCR, the TCRdb table keeps only in-frame clones and is missing some. The sample totals fewer than 30,000 clones. Sequencing was carried out using blood buffy coat. The receptors derive from a woman aged 18 to 75 with a cervical HPV16 infection that either progressed to CIN3+ or cleared (not recorded which).

A word on this clone: The read ends 3 residues shy of where the CDR3 ends; the end is completed using the germline J gene. The chain combines TRBV5-5 with TRBJ2-7; 9 nucleotides match TRBD2. The germline CDR1 and CDR2 sequences are SGHKS and YYEKEE (reference sequence). CDR3 size: 15 residues. Trimming removed 3 bases from V and 4 bases from J; junction bases left unmatched: 8. The CDR3 loop is CASSSTAGGKYEQYF. The part of the CDR3 DNA that was read is TGTGCCAGCAGCTCCACGGCGGGAGGGAAATACGAG.

Concerning this clone itself: Read data end 3 residues before the CDR3 end; the end is taken from the germline J gene. V and J are TRBV19 and TRBJ1-2; 7 bases agree with TRBD1. The CDR3 length is 12 residues. Germline V lookup: CDR1 LNHDA, CDR2 SQIVND (reference sequence). Incomplete CDR3 DNA: TGTGCCAGTAGTATCCTCGGGACAGAC. This encodes CASSILGTD. In full, the CDR3 reads CASSILGTDYTF.

As regards this clone: Read coverage stops 3 residues before the CDR3 terminus; the germline J gene supplies the remainder. The genes are TRBV7-6 and TRBJ2-2; D gene unclear. The CDR3 is 15 residues long. Germline V gives CDR1 SGHVS, CDR2 FNYEAQ. CDR3 in amino acids: CASSLEPATNEKLFF. CDR3 bases read: TGTGCCAGCAGCTTAGAGCCAGCAACTAATGAAAAG.

Of note for this clone: The sequenced fragment ends 3 residues before the CDR3 boundary, so the rest is inferred from the germline J gene. This rearrangement joins TRBV5-8 to TRBJ2-1, with 8 nucleotides matching TRBD2. V shed 4 bases, J shed 8 bases, and the junction held 8 bases outside the gene matches. The length of the CDR3 is 14 residues. The germline V gene encodes CDR1 SGHTS and CDR2 YDEGEE. CDR3: CASSPTTSGHEQFF. The CDR3 DNA, read in part, is TGTGCCAGCAGCCCAACAACTAGCGGCCATGAG.

As for this clone: One junction end disagrees with the germline gene, perhaps due to a read error. The read ends 3 residues shy of where the CDR3 ends; the end is completed using the germline J gene. The same CDR3 arises from other DNA sequences in this sample as well. V usage is TRBV7-7 and J usage is TRBJ2-1, with 11 bases lining up with TRBD2. The germline V gene has CDR1 SSHAT and CDR2 FNYEAQ (reference sequence). CDR3 length: 15 amino acids. The sequenced CDR3 bases are TGTGCTAGCAGTCCGGGGACTAGCGGTTACAATGAG. It specifies CASSPGTSGYNE. The CDR3 in full is CASSPGTSGYNEQFF.

With respect to this clone: From the germline J gene comes the end of the CDR3, since the read stops 3 residues before it. The V and J genes are TRBV7-2 and TRBJ1-2, with 7 bases matching TRBD1. Germline assignment: CDR1 SGHTA and CDR2 FQGNSA. The CDR3 contains 14 residues. The CDR3 is CASSPRQGGDDYTF. Partial CDR3 DNA: TGTGCCAGCAGCCCCCGACAGGGAGGCGACGAC.

Remarks on this clone: The CDR3 end is not reached by the read, which stops 3 residues before it; the germline J gene fills it in. This chain joins TRBV7-9 and TRBJ1-1; D might be TRBD1 (6 bases). This CDR3 has 15 residues. CDR1 and CDR2 (germline): SEHNR, FQNEAQ (reference sequence). CDR3 DNA (partial): TGTGCCAGCAGCTTAGCCGGACAGAGACAAGAGACA. This gives the protein CASSLAGQRQET. The CDR3 in full is CASSLAGQRQETAFF.

Of note for this clone: Read data end 3 residues before the CDR3 end; the end is taken from the germline J gene. The V call is TRBV7-3, the J call TRBJ2-2, with 9 positions matching TRBD2. The J segment lost 6 bases and the V segment lost 5 bases, leaving 7 bases of the junction unmatched. The CDR3 totals 15 residues. Germline CDR1 and CDR2: SGHTA and FQGTGA. The CDR3 protein is CASSQTGTSPGELFF. Partial CDR3 DNA: TGTGCCAGCAGCCAGACCGGGACTAGCCCCGGGGAG.

On this clone: Read coverage stops 3 residues before the CDR3 terminus; the germline J gene supplies the remainder. The rearrangement uses TRBV7-2 and TRBJ2-3; D gene ambiguous. CDR3 length: 15 residues. Trimming left V 1 base short and J 4 bases short, with 12 bases between. Germline-derived CDR1 and CDR2 are SGHTA and FQGNSA. The covered CDR3 bases are TGTGCCAGCAGCTTAGTCCTACCCCGGGCAGATACG. It codes for CASSLVLPRADT. Given in full, the CDR3 is CASSLVLPRADTQYF.

To note about this clone: The germline gene is not matched at one end of the junction; a read error may be the cause. The read falls 3 residues short of the CDR3 end, and the missing part is taken from the germline J gene. Other DNA sequences in the same sample also yield this CDR3. This chain links TRBV18 with TRBJ1-3; D call uncertain. Germline CDR1 KGHSH, CDR2 LQKENI. This CDR3 region has 17 residues. The CDR3 bases that were read are TGTGCCAGCTCACCACCTCCACTCAGGTCTTCTGGAAACACA. This translates into CASSPPPLRSSGNT. The entire CDR3 protein is CASSPPPLRSSGNTIYF.

A word on this clone: The read finishes 3 residues shy of the CDR3 end, and the germline J gene is used to complete it. This chain joins TRBV9 and TRBJ2-3; D is perhaps TRBD1 (8 bases). Germline V gene data show CDR1 as SGDLS and CDR2 as YYNGEE. The CDR3 has 14 amino acids. The sequenced CDR3 bases are TGTGCCAGCAGCGTAACAGGGGGAGGGGAGACG. Residues: CASSVTGGGET. The full CDR3 protein reads CASSVTGGGETQYF.

Regarding this clone: The read stops 3 residues short of the end of the CDR3; the missing end is completed from the germline J gene. The V gene is TRBV19, the J gene TRBJ1-5, with TRBD1 matching 7 bases. J was trimmed by 7 bases and V by 5 bases; bases with no gene match: 5. Germline assignment: CDR1 LNHDA and CDR2 SQIVND (reference sequence). This CDR3 spans 13 amino acids. CDR3 protein: CASSEGAWQPQHF. The CDR3 bases that were read are TGTGCCAGTAGTGAGGGGGCCTGGCAGCCC.

This clone registers medium-sized by frequency. The read gets to within 3 residues of the CDR3 end, and the germline J gene fills in the rest. This chain links TRBV7-2 with TRBJ2-7; TRBD1 matches 7 bases. Trimming cost V 0 bases and J 2 bases; bases outside gene matches: 10. The V gene's germline CDR1 is SGHTA and CDR2 FQGNSA. The CDR3 is 17 residues long. The DNA read from the CDR3 is TGTGCCAGCAGCTTAGCGTTTTTGGGACAGCAGCCCTACGAG. This gives the protein CASSLAFLGQQPYE. The whole CDR3 protein reads CASSLAFLGQQPYEQYF.

In regard to this clone: The read stops 3 residues short of the end of the CDR3; the missing end is completed from the germline J gene. The rearrangement links TRBV7-2 to TRBJ1-1; unclear D gene. This CDR3 region has 14 residues. CDR1 is SGHTA, CDR2 FQGNSA, per germline. Deletions cut 5 bases from V and 1 base from J, with 11 bases between. The CDR3 DNA, read in part, is TGTGCCAGCAGCCCGTCCTCTACGAACACTGAA. Protein product: CASSPSSTNTE. The full CDR3 protein is CASSPSSTNTEAFF.

A remark on this clone: Read coverage stops 3 residues before the CDR3 terminus; the germline J gene supplies the remainder. The chain carries TRBV18 and TRBJ2-3, with TRBD2 matching over 13 bases. This CDR3 contains 15 residues. From germline, CDR1 is KGHSH and CDR2 LQKENI. CDR3 bases read: TGTGCCAGCTCACGACTAGCGGGGGGACAAGAGACG. The encoded protein is CASSRLAGGQET. The complete CDR3 protein is CASSRLAGGQETQYF.

Concerning this clone itself: Read coverage stops 3 residues before the CDR3 terminus; the germline J gene supplies the remainder. The rearrangement joins TRBV7-9 to TRBJ2-5, with a possible D match to TRBD1 (5 bases). The CDR3 extends over 15 amino acids. The germline gives CDR1 SEHNR, CDR2 FQNEAQ (reference sequence). Between the trimmed V and J ends, which lost 0 bases and 5 bases, there was a span of 13 bases. The covered CDR3 bases are TGTGCCAGCAGCTTAGCTGCAGGGTTGGTGGAGACC. This translates into CASSLAAGLVET. The CDR3 as a whole reads CASSLAAGLVETQYF.

Details on this clone: The read is 3 residues too short to cover the CDR3 end, so that end is filled in from the germline J gene. The chain recombines TRBV19 with TRBJ1-1, with D possibly being TRBD1 (5 bases). This CDR3 has 17 amino acids. CDR1 is LNHDA and CDR2 is SQIVND in the germline V gene (reference sequence). Trimming cost V 0 bases and J 1 base, with 15 bases left between them. The CDR3 DNA, read in part, is TGTGCCAGTAGTATAGATAGGGCAGGGTGGGGGAACACTGAA. It encodes CASSIDRAGWGNTE. The whole CDR3 protein is CASSIDRAGWGNTEAFF.

On this clone itself: Sequencing ends 3 residues short of the CDR3 end; the germline J gene provides the rest. This rearrangement joins TRBV7-2 to TRBJ2-7; possibly TRBD1 for D (6 bases). Trimming stripped 5 bases from V and 4 bases from J, with 15 bases between. This CDR3 region has 14 residues. Looked up from germline, CDR1 is SGHTA and CDR2 is FQGNSA. The CDR3 here is CASSTTGPLYEQYF. The covered CDR3 bases are TGTGCCAGCAGCACAACAGGGCCGCTATACGAG.

For this clone: The CDR3 end is not reached by the read, which stops 3 residues before it; the germline J gene fills it in. V usage is TRBV2 and J usage is TRBJ2-1; 11 positions match TRBD2. With V trimmed by 4 bases and J by 7 bases, 9 bases remained unmatched. The germline CDR1 and CDR2 sequences are SNHLY and FYNNEI. The CDR3 spans 16 residues. The sequenced CDR3 bases are TGTGCCAGCAGTGCGACACTAGCGGGAGTTGGTAATGAG. This gives the protein CASSATLAGVGNE. The whole CDR3 reads CASSATLAGVGNEQFF.

Worth noting for this clone: The read ends 3 residues before the CDR3 terminus; that terminus is restored from the germline J gene. The rearrangement links TRBV20-1 to TRBJ2-1; D perhaps matches TRBD2 (5 bases). The V gene's germline CDR1 is DFQATT and CDR2 SNEGSKA (reference sequence). The CDR3 spans 13 residues. Trimming left V 5 bases short and J 8 bases short, with 16 bases between. The CDR3 sequence: CSARLPRAHEQFF. Partial CDR3 DNA: TGCAGTGCTCGACTACCCCGAGCCCATGAG.

For this clone: The read falls 3 residues short of the CDR3 end, and the missing part is taken from the germline J gene. The chain carries TRBV9 and TRBJ1-2; 8 nucleotides align to TRBD1. The germline V gene has CDR1 SGDLS and CDR2 YYNGEE. The V gene end was trimmed by 0 bases and the J gene end by 7 bases; junction bases not matched to a gene: 8. The CDR3 is 15 amino acids. The CDR3 sequence: CASSVAPRTGFGYTF. The sequenced part of the CDR3 DNA is TGTGCCAGCAGCGTAGCTCCCAGGACAGGGTTTGGC.

On this clone: The read terminates 3 residues before the CDR3 end, so the remaining end is supplied by the germline J gene. V is TRBV5-1 and J is TRBJ2-2; a possible D gene is TRBD2 (5 bases). Germline V gives CDR1 SGHRS, CDR2 YFSETQ. This CDR3 has 15 amino acids. Between the trimmed V and J ends, which lost 2 bases and 4 bases, there was a span of 12 bases. CDR3: CASSFGDQFTGELFF. CDR3 DNA, as far as it was read: TGCGCCAGCAGCTTCGGGGATCAGTTCACCGGGGAG.

Comments on this clone: The read terminates 3 residues before the CDR3 end, so the remaining end is supplied by the germline J gene. This chain links TRBV20-1 with TRBJ1-1; TRBD1 agrees at 8 bases. The CDR3 has 14 residues. Germline V CDR1 and CDR2: DFQATT, SNEGSKA (reference sequence). The CDR3 protein is CSAGTGGFQETAFF. Incomplete CDR3 DNA: TGCAGTGCCGGTACAGGGGGTTTCCAAGAGACA.

CDR3 bases read: TGTGCCAGCAGCCTCCAGAGCGGGATAGTCTACGAC. It yields the protein CASSLQSGIVYD. The whole CDR3 protein reads CASSLQSGIVYDYTF. This chain uses TRBV7-2 with TRBJ1-2; D remains ambiguous. The CDR3 end is not reached by the read, which stops 3 residues before it; the germline J gene fills it in. CDR1 is SGHTA and CDR2 is FQGNSA in the germline V gene. CDR3 size: 15 residues.

Points on this clone: The CDR3 end falls 3 residues outside the read, so it is completed with the germline J gene. This chain uses TRBV20-1 with TRBJ2-1; 13 bases line up with TRBD2. The V gene end was trimmed by 0 bases and the J gene end by 9 bases; junction bases not matched to a gene: 5. Germline loops: CDR1 DFQATT, CDR2 SNEGSKA (reference sequence). The CDR3 contains 15 residues. The CDR3 loop is CSARDRTSGSREQFF. The sequenced CDR3 bases are TGCAGTGCTAGAGATCGGACTAGCGGGAGCCGTGAG.

A note on this clone: The CDR3 end lies 3 residues beyond the end of the read and is filled in from the germline J gene. The V gene is TRBV20-1, the J gene TRBJ2-1, with 10 nucleotides matching TRBD2. V lost 4 bases to trimming and J lost 2 bases; unmatched junction nucleotides: 2. The germline V gene encodes CDR1 DFQATT and CDR2 SNEGSKA (reference sequence). The CDR3 spans 14 residues. The CDR3 protein is CSAMGLAPYNEQFF. The CDR3 DNA, read in part, is TGCAGTGCTATGGGACTAGCGCCCTACAATGAG.

On this clone: The read finishes 3 residues shy of the CDR3 end, and the germline J gene is used to complete it. The chain is built from TRBV11-2 and TRBJ2-7, with a weak D call TRBD1 (5 bases). The germline V and J ends were trimmed by 3 bases and 0 bases, with 6 bases remaining between them. From germline, CDR1 is SGHAT and CDR2 FQNNGV. This CDR3 spans 13 amino acids. This chain's CDR3 is CASSFRVSYEQYF. The CDR3 bases that were read are TGTGCCAGCAGCTTCAGGGTCTCCTACGAG.

Remarks on this clone: Coverage ceases 3 residues before the CDR3 finishes, and the germline J gene fills in the end. This sequence joins TRBV6-2 or TRBV6-3 and TRBJ2-7; D gene unclear. The CDR3 runs to 14 residues. V was clipped by 4 bases and J by 6 bases, with 16 bases between them. The germline V gene has CDR1 MNHEY and CDR2 SVGEGT. CDR3: CASSSSVARREQYF. Partial CDR3 DNA: TGTGCCAGCAGTTCCAGCGTTGCCCGCCGCGAG.

On this clone itself: The read comes to an end 3 residues before the CDR3 does, leaving the germline J gene to fill in the end. The chain links TRBV18 to TRBJ1-1; D unclear. Looked up from germline, CDR1 is KGHSH and CDR2 is LQKENI. CDR3 length: 15 amino acids. The V and J ends lost 5 bases and 1 base respectively, with 14 bases between them. CDR3 loop: CASSGQELQNTEAFF. CDR3 DNA (partial): TGTGCCAGCTCAGGGCAGGAACTTCAGAACACTGAA.

In regard to this clone: The CDR3 goes on 3 residues after the read ends, and that part is filled in from the germline J gene. This rearrangement joins TRBV5-1 to TRBJ2-3; the D gene is possibly TRBD1 (5 bases). This CDR3 contains 14 residues. V gave up 0 bases and J gave up 2 bases, with 7 bases separating them. Germline CDR1 and CDR2: SGHRS and YFSETQ. The DNA read from the CDR3 is TGCGCCAGCAGCTTGGTAGGGGTCACAGATACG. It codes for CASSLVGVTDT. The full CDR3 protein is CASSLVGVTDTQYF.

On this clone: The CDR3 end lies 3 residues beyond the end of the read and is filled in from the germline J gene. The chain employs TRBV19 and TRBJ2-2, with D possibly being TRBD2 (6 bases). CDR3 length: 15 residues. Germline CDR1 LNHDA, CDR2 SQIVND (reference sequence). CDR3 DNA, as far as it was read: TGTGCCAGTAGTATCGACCGCGGGGCTAATGAAAAG. It translates to CASSIDRGANEK. The whole CDR3 region reads CASSIDRGANEKLFF. Drawing the rest from reference TRBV19 and TRBJ2-2, the complete variable domain is DGGITQSPKYLFRKEGQNVTLSCEQNLNHDAMYWYRQDPGQGLRLIYYSQIVNDFQKGDIAEGYSVSREKKESFPLTVTSAQKNPTAFYLCASSIDRGANEKLFFGEGSRLTVL.

On this clone itself: Read coverage stops 3 residues before the CDR3 terminus; the germline J gene supplies the remainder. The chain couples TRBV2 to TRBJ1-4, with TRBD1 identical over 8 bases. With V trimmed by 8 bases and J by 0 bases, 2 bases remained unmatched. Germline V lookup: CDR1 SNHLY, CDR2 FYNNEI. The CDR3 contains 14 residues. The covered CDR3 bases are TGTGCCAGCCACAGGGGGGCAACTAATGAAAAA. This translates into CASHRGATNEK. In full, the CDR3 is CASHRGATNEKLFF.